This entry features one T cell receptor (beta chain) sequence. No cognate antigen has been identified for it. A much larger clonotype is one base distant, so this may be a read error. The library came from the immunoSEQ multiplex PCR assay. Imported from immuneACCESS, the table was reduced by TCRdb to in-frame sequences with V and J called. These copies leave out some clones; in studies compared against another copy, an unresolved V gene accounts for under half, and the cause of the remainder is not known. A total of roughly 24,000 clones appear in this sample, roughly 87% of them only once. The top ten clonotypes cover under 10% of the sample. The CDR3 sequence holds 15 residues, the cysteine and phenylalanine included. Only the CDR3 part of the read is kept: 45 bases, read in frame from the first base. For CDR1 and CDR2, the germline V gene lists MRHNA and SNTAGT. V has 5 bases trimmed and J has 5 bases trimmed; junction bases matching no gene number 9.

The data are from a study of T cell changes during pregnancy in multiple sclerosis (dated by TCRdb to between 2019 and 2020). Describing the broader study: Changes in the T cell repertoire over the course of pregnancy were examined in this study in women with multiple sclerosis.

Material: CD8+ T cells from peripheral blood mononuclear cells, obtained after pregnancy. This chain is built from TRBV6-4 and TRBJ2-1; 7 bases in between match TRBD2. The TCR originated in a female donor with multiple sclerosis, enrolled in a pregnancy study. CDR3 protein: CASSTGASGHNEQFF. The nucleotides are TGTGCCAGCAGTACCGGGGCTAGCGGCCACAATGAGCAGTTCTTC.